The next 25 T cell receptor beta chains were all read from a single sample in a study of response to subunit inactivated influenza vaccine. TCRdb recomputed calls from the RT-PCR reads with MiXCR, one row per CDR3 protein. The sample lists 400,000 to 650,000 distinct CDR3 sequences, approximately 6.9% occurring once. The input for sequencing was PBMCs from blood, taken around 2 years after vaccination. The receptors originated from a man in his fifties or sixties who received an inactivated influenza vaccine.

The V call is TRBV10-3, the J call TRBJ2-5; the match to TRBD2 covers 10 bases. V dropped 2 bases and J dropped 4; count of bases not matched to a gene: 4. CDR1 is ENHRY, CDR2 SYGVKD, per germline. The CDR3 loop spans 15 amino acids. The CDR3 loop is CAISETASGGETQYF. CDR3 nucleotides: TGTGCCATCAGTGAGACAGCTAGCGGGGGAGAGACCCAGTACTTC.

The CDR3 coding sequence is TGCAGTGCTAGGACGTCGGAGGGAGCTTACAATGAGCAGTTCTTC. Translated, it gives CSARTSEGAYNEQFF. This chain connects TRBV20-1 to TRBJ2-1, with a tentative D call TRBD2 (6 bases). V lost 3 bases to trimming and J lost 4 bases, with 16 bases between them. The CDR3 length is 15 residues. Per germline, CDR1 DFQATT and CDR2 SNEGSKA (reference sequence).

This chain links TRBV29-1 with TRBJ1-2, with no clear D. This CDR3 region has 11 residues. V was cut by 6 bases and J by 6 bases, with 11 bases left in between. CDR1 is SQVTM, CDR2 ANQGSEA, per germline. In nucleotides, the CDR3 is TGCAGCGTACTTCTAGGGAATGGCTACACCTTC. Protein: CSVLLGNGYTF.

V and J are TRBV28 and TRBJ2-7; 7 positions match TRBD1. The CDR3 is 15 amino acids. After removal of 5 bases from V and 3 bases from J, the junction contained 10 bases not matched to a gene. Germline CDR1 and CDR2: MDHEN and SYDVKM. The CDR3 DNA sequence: TGTGCCAGCAGTAAACCGGGACAGAATTACTACGAGCAGTACTTC. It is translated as CASSKPGQNYYEQYF.

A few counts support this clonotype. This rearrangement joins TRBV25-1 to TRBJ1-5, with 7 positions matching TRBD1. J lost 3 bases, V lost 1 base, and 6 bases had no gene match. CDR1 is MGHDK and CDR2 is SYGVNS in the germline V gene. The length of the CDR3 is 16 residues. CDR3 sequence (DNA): TGTGCCAGCAGTGAATTCGGGACAGCCCACAATCAGCCCCAGCATTTT. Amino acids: CASSEFGTAHNQPQHF.

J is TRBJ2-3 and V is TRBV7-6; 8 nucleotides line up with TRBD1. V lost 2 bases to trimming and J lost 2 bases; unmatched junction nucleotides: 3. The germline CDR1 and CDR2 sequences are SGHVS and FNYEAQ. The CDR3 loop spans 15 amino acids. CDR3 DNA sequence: TGTGCCAGCAGCTTATCGGACAGGGCCACAGATACGCAGTATTTT. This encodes CASSLSDRATDTQYF.

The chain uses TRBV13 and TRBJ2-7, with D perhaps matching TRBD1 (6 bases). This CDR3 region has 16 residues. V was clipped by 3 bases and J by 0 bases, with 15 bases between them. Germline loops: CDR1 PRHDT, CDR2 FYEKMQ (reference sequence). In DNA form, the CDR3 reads TGTGCCAGCAGCTTGGGCAGGGGAAGTGGCTCCTACGAGCAGTACTTC. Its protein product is CASSLGRGSGSYEQYF.

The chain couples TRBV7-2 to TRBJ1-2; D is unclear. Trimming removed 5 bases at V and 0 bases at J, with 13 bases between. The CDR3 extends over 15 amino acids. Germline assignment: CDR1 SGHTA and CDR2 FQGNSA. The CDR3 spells CASSTVQLSNYGYTF. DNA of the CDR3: TGTGCCAGCAGCACCGTACAACTATCTAACTATGGCTACACCTTC.

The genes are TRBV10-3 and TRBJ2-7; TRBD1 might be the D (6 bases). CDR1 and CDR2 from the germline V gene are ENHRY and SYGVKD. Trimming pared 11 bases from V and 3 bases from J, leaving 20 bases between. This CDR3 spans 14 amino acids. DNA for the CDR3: TGTGCCTCCCAACCAAACAGGGAAAGCTACGAGCAGTACTTC. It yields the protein CASQPNRESYEQYF.

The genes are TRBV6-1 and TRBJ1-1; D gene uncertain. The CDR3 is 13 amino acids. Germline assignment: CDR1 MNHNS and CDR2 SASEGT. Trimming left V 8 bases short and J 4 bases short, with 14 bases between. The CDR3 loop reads CASFAPAGTEAFF. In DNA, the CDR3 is TGTGCCAGCTTTGCCCCTGCCGGCACTGAAGCTTTCTTT.

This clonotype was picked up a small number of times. DNA for the CDR3: TGTGCCAGCAGCACCGGACAGGGCTCCGGGGAGCTGTTTTTT. Amino acid sequence: CASSTGQGSGELFF. The chain has TRBV9 and TRBJ2-2, with TRBD1 identical over 8 bases. V lost 4 bases and J lost 6; bases outside the gene matches: 5. The CDR3 is made up of 14 amino acids. Germline V gives CDR1 SGDLS, CDR2 YYNGEE.

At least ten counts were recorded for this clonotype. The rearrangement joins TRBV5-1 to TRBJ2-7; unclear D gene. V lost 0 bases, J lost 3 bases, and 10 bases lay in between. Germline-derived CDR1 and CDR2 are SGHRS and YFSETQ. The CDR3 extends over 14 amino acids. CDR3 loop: CASSLGVTGYEQYF. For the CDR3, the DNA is TGCGCCAGCAGCTTGGGGGTAACTGGCTACGAGCAGTACTTC.

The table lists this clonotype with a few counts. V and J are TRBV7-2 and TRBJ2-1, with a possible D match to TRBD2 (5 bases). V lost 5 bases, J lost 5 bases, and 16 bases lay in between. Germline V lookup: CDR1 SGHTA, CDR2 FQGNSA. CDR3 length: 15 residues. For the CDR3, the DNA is TGTGCCAGCAGCCCCGGACTCGGGTGGAACAATGAGCAGTTCTTC. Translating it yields CASSPGLGWNNEQFF.

The CDR3 here is CSARPAGEREGRNEQFF. The CDR3 DNA reads TGCAGTGCTAGACCTGCTGGCGAGCGGGAGGGCCGAAATGAGCAGTTCTTC. The rearrangement links TRBV20-1 to TRBJ2-1; 10 nucleotides line up with TRBD2. CDR1 is DFQATT and CDR2 is SNEGSKA in the germline V gene (reference sequence). V was pared by 2 bases and J by 7 bases, with 14 bases of the junction left unmatched. This CDR3 spans 17 amino acids.

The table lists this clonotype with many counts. The CDR3 DNA reads TGTGCCAGCAGTGAATCTCTGGGAGACACTGAAGCTTTCTTT. Amino acid sequence: CASSESLGDTEAFF. The chain uses TRBV25-1 and TRBJ1-1; unclear D gene. V lost 1 base, J lost 3 bases, and 9 bases lay in between. This CDR3 spans 14 amino acids. CDR1 MGHDK and CDR2 SYGVNS come from the germline V gene.

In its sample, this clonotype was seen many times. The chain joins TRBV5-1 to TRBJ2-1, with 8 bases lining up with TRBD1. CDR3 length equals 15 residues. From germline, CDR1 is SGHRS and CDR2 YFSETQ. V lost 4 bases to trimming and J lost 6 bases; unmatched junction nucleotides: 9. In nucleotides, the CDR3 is TGCGCCAGCAGCGTTGGGGACAGGCCGATCAATGAGCAGTTCTTC. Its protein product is CASSVGDRPINEQFF. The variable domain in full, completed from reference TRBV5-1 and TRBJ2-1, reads KAGVTQTPRYLIKTRGQQVTLSCSPISGHRSVSWYQQTPGQGLQFLFEYFSETQRNKGNFPGRFSGRQFSNSRSEMNVSTLELGDSALYLCASSVGDRPINEQFFGPGTRLTVL.

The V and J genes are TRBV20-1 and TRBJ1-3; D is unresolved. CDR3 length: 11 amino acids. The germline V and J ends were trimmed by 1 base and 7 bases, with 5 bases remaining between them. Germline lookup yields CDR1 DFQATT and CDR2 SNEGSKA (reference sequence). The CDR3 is CSARGPNTIYF. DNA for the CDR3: TGCAGTGCTAGAGGTCCGAACACCATATATTTT.

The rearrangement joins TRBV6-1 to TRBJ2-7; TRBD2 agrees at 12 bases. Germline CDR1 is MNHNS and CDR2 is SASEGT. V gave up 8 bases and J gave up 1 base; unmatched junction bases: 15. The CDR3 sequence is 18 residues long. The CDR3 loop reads CASARLAGVVGLSYEQYF. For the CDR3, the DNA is TGTGCCAGCGCCAGACTAGCGGGGGTAGTAGGGTTGTCCTACGAGCAGTACTTC.

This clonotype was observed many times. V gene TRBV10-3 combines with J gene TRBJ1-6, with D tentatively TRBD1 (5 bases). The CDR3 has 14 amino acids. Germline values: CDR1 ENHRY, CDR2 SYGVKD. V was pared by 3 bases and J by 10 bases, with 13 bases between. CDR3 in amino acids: CAISDLQGGSPLHF. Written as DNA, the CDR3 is TGTGCCATCAGTGACCTGCAGGGAGGATCACCCCTCCACTTT.

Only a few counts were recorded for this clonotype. CDR3 nucleotides: TGCGCCAGCAGAGGCTTGGGACTAAACACAGATACGCAGTATTTT. Protein sequence: CASRGLGLNTDTQYF. The chain uses TRBV5-1 and TRBJ2-3, with 7 bases fitting TRBD2. The V and J ends lost 5 bases and 2 bases, in that order; junction bases with no gene match: 8. Germline V gives CDR1 SGHRS, CDR2 YFSETQ. This CDR3 comprises 15 residues.

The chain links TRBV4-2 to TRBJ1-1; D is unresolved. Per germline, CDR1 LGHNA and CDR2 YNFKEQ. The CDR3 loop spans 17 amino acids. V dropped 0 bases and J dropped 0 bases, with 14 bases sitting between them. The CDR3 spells CASSQDGGRRVNTEAFF. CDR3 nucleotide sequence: TGTGCCAGCAGCCAAGATGGAGGGCGCCGGGTGAACACTGAAGCTTTCTTT.

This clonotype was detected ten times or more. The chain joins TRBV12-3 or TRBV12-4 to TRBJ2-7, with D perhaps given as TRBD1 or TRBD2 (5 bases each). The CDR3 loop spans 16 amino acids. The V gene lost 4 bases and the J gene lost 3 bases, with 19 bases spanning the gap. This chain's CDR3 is CASSSGWDRDFYEQYF. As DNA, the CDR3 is TGTGCCAGCAGTTCGGGGTGGGACCGAGATTTCTACGAGCAGTACTTC.

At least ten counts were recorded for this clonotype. CDR3 protein: CSARERGRVNQPQHF. The CDR3 region has the DNA TGCAGTGCTAGAGAAAGGGGGCGCGTCAATCAGCCCCAGCATTTT. The V and J genes are TRBV20-1 and TRBJ1-5; 7 bases are shared with TRBD1. V lost 0 bases and J lost 3; bases outside the gene matches: 5. The germline CDR1 and CDR2 sequences are DFQATT and SNEGSKA (reference sequence). This CDR3 has 15 residues.

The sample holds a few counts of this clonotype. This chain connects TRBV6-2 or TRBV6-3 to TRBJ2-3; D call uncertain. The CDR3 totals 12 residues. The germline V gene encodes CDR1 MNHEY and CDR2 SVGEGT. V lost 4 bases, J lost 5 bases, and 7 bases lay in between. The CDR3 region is CASSSTQDTQYF. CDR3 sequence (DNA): TGTGCCAGCAGTTCCACACAAGATACGCAGTATTTT.

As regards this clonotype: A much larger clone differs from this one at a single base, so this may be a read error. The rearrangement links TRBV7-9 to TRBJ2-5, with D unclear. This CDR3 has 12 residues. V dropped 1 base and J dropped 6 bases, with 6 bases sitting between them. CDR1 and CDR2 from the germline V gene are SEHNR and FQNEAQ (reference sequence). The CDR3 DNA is TGTGCCAGCAGCTTAGATCGGAAGACCCAGTACTTC. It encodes CASSLDRKTQYF.